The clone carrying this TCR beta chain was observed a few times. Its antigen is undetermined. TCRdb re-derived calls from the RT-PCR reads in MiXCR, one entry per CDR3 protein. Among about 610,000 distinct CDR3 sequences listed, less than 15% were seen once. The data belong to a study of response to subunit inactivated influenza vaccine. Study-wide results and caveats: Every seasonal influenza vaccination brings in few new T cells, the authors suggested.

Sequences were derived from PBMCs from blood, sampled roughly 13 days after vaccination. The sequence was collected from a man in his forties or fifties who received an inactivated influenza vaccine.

The CDR3 sequence: CASSLAGLLRDAGELFF. The CDR3 DNA sequence: TGTGCCAGCAGCTTAGCGGGCTTACTCAGGGATGCCGGGGAGCTGTTTTTT. This sequence joins TRBV7-2 and TRBJ2-2, with D perhaps TRBD1 (5 bases). Trimming took off 0 bases at V and 6 bases at J, with 17 bases between the two ends. Germline V CDR1 and CDR2: SGHTA, FQGNSA. CDR3 size: 17 residues. The whole variable domain, remainder taken from reference TRBV7-2 and TRBJ2-2, is GAGVSQSPSNKVTEKGKDVELRCDPISGHTALYWYRQSLGQGLEFLIYFQGNSAPDKSGLPSDRFSAERTGGSVSTLTIQRTQQEDSAVYLCASSLAGLLRDAGELFFGEGSRLTVL.